These 14 T cell receptor beta chains share one sample of origin, sequenced in a study of vaccination effects on CD4 cells after COVID-19. TCRdb's table, derived via immunoSEQ multiplex PCR, lists solely in-frame clones and lacks some. The data show tens of thousands of clones, with 82% seen just once and about 1.6% held by the top ten. Under the ViraFEST assay, PBMC were stimulated with viral peptide pools so that antigen-specific CD4+ T cells expanded. Sequencing was performed afterwards. After roughly 9 days in culture, the CD4+ T cells were isolated. Participants completed two doses of the BNT162b2 or mRNA-1273 vaccine. These TCRs' antigens remain unknown. The input for sequencing was CD4+ T cells from PBMCs cultured with HCoV-NL63 spike peptides, taken after COVID-19 vaccination. The receptors stem from a human donor who received a COVID-19 vaccine. Some clones in this sample may be carry-over from other donors' samples.

The V and J genes are TRBV6-5 and TRBJ2-7; D possibly matches TRBD1 or TRBD2 (5 bases each). Germline CDR1 and CDR2: MNHEY and SVGAGI. This CDR3 is built from 13 residues. The V end lost 6 bases, the J end lost 0 bases, and 9 bases lay between the germline ends. The CDR3 nucleotides are TGTGCCAGCAGGGGACCTAGCTCCTACGAGCAGTACGTC. Its translation: CASRGPSSYEQYV.

This clone was counted a few times. The chain links TRBV5-4 to TRBJ2-3; possible D gene TRBD2, 5 bases. Germline lookup yields CDR1 SGHNT and CDR2 YYREEE (reference sequence). The CDR3 consists of 15 residues. V was clipped by 0 bases and J by 2 bases, with 10 bases between them. The CDR3 reads CASSLESGTTDTQYF. CDR3 DNA sequence: TGTGCCAGCAGCTTGGAGAGCGGAACCACAGATACGCAGTATTTT.

The chain links TRBV6-5 to TRBJ1-6; perhaps TRBD1 as D (5 bases). Trimming cost V 8 bases and J 7 bases, with 12 bases left between them. Germline-derived CDR1 and CDR2 are MNHEY and SVGAGI. This CDR3 spans 13 amino acids. CDR3 DNA sequence: TGTGCCAGCCAGGGAGTAAGCAATTCACCCCTCCACTTT. The encoded protein is CASQGVSNSPLHF.

The chain recombines TRBV6-5 with TRBJ1-1, with D possibly TRBD1 on 5 matching bases. Germline CDR1 and CDR2: MNHEY and SVGAGI. The V end was cut by 2 bases, the J end by 7 bases, with 14 bases between. The CDR3 loop spans 14 amino acids. CDR3 region: CASSYRLGTFEAFF. As DNA, the CDR3 is TGTGCCAGCAGTTACCGTCTCGGGACCTTTGAAGCTTTCTTT.

This chain uses TRBV5-4 with TRBJ2-5, with TRBD2 as a possible D gene (7 bases). This CDR3 contains 14 residues. The V end was cut by 4 bases, the J end by 5 bases, with 15 bases between. Germline CDR1 and CDR2: SGHNT and YYREEE (reference sequence). DNA for the CDR3: TGTGCCAGCAGCAATTACAGGGAGGGCGAGACCCAGTACTTC. This gives the protein CASSNYREGETQYF.

The rearrangement links TRBV5-4 to TRBJ1-2; no clear D gene. Germline CDR1 reads SGHNT; CDR2 reads YYREEE (reference sequence). The CDR3 is 16 amino acids. Deletions cut 5 bases from V and 4 bases from J, with 21 bases between. This chain's CDR3 is CASSVAGTLGGYGYTF. As DNA, the CDR3 is TGTGCCAGCAGTGTAGCAGGAACTCTCGGTGGCTATGGCTACACCTTC.

V is TRBV7-7 and J is TRBJ2-2; D is perhaps TRBD1 (5 bases). Germline V lookup: CDR1 SSHAT, CDR2 FNYEAQ (reference sequence). The ends were cut back, 3 bases at V and 5 bases at J, with 10 bases in the middle. The CDR3 has 14 residues. The CDR3 DNA sequence: TGTGCCAGCAGCTTTTTGCAGGGTACCGGGGAGCTGTTTTTT. It specifies CASSFLQGTGELFF.

This clone was observed a few times. The V gene is TRBV3-1 (or the pseudogene TRBV3-2), the J gene TRBJ2-7, with 10 bases aligning to TRBD1. CDR3 length equals 12 residues. Germline values: CDR1 LGHDT, CDR2 YNNKEL (reference sequence). The chain's CDR3 is CASSQGDRGLSV. CDR3 bases: TGTGCCAGCAGCCAGGGGGACAGGGGTTTGAGCGTC.

The rearrangement joins TRBV7-2 to TRBJ2-5; 7 bases are a match to TRBD1. CDR3 length: 13 residues. V trimming: 5 bases; J trimming: 6 bases; junction bases outside the gene matches: 6. The germline V gene has CDR1 SGHTA and CDR2 FQGNSA. CDR3 amino acids: CASSADRVQTQYF. The CDR3 DNA reads TGTGCCAGCAGCGCCGACAGGGTACAGACCCAGTACTTC. The full variable domain, in which reference TRBV7-2 and TRBJ2-5 provide the parts outside the CDR3, is GAGVSQSPSNKVTEKGKDVELRCDPISGHTALYWYRQSLGQGLEFLIYFQGNSAPDKSGLPSDRFSAERTGGSVSTLTIQRTQQEDSAVYLCASSADRVQTQYFGPGTRLLVL.

The V call is TRBV28, the J call TRBJ1-2; D perhaps matches TRBD1 (5 bases). Germline CDR1 reads MDHEN; CDR2 reads SYDVKM. V lost 5 bases to trimming and J lost 0 bases, with 16 bases between them. The CDR3 sequence is 16 residues long. The CDR3 loop reads CASSAGTAQANYGYTF. The CDR3 coding sequence is TGTGCCAGCAGTGCCGGGACGGCTCAAGCTAACTATGGCTACACCTTC.

The rearrangement links TRBV18 to TRBJ2-1, with 11 bases fitting TRBD1. CDR1 is KGHSH, CDR2 LQKENI, per germline. The V and J ends lost 0 bases and 6 bases, in that order; junction bases with no gene match: 4. The CDR3 consists of 16 residues. CDR3 sequence reads: CASSPPLGTGGNEQFF. The CDR3 region has the DNA TGTGCCAGCTCACCACCTCTAGGGACAGGGGGCAATGAGCAGTTCTTC.

This clone was counted a few times. V gene TRBV2 combines with J gene TRBJ2-7; 7 nucleotides line up with TRBD2. The CDR3 is 11 residues long. Germline V gene data show CDR1 as SNHLY and CDR2 as FYNNEI. V trimming: 5 bases; J trimming: 6 bases; junction bases outside the gene matches: 1. The CDR3 here is CASSTSAEQYV. DNA for the CDR3: TGTGCCAGCAGTACTAGCGCCGAGCAGTACGTC.

This clone was counted a few times. The chain couples TRBV2 to TRBJ2-7; D is ambiguous. Germline-derived CDR1 and CDR2 are SNHLY and FYNNEI. V lost 3 bases and J 6 bases, leaving 9 bases between the germline ends. The CDR3 is made up of 12 amino acids. CDR3 in DNA: TGTGCCAGCAGTGACCGCAGTGCCGAGCAGTACGTC. It encodes CASSDRSAEQYV.

The chain links TRBV28 to TRBJ1-2, with D possibly matching TRBD1 (6 bases). The CDR3 length is 15 residues. Germline V gives CDR1 MDHEN, CDR2 SYDVKM. Trimming shortened V by 6 bases and J by 3 bases, and 17 bases separated the two germline ends. Written as DNA, the CDR3 is TGTGCCAGCAGGAACGACAGGCGCTGGGACTATGGCTACACCTTC. This sequence encodes CASRNDRRWDYGYTF.